This passage covers 18 T cell receptor beta chains from one sample sequenced in a study of T cells in localized non-small cell lung cancer. Measured with immunoSEQ multiplex PCR; TCRdb has only the in-frame clones, and not every one. The profile shows 13,000 to 15,000 clones, over 85% of them singletons. The starting material was peripheral blood mononuclear cells, obtained before any cancer treatment. All receptors derive from a man between 40 and 75 years old with stage III lung adenocarcinoma.

The rearrangement joins TRBV6-4 to TRBJ1-4; 7 positions match TRBD1. Germline trimming cut 6 bases from V and 0 bases from J; bases unmatched to any gene: 4. Germline V gene data show CDR1 as MRHNA and CDR2 as SNTAGT. CDR3 size: 15 residues. The CDR3 spells CASRAGQTTNEKLFF. The CDR3 nucleotides read TGTGCCAGCAGGGCGGGACAGACAACTAATGAAAAACTGTTTTTT.

J is TRBJ1-2 and V is TRBV5-6, with 9 positions matching TRBD1. Losses at the gene ends were 5 bases for V and 7 bases for J; bases not matched to a gene: 6. The CDR3 runs 13 residues. Germline assignment: CDR1 SGHDT and CDR2 YYEEEE. The CDR3 DNA reads TGTGCCAGCAGGCCACAGGGGGCTCTTGGCTACACCTTC. Translation gives CASRPQGALGYTF.

The genes are TRBV11-2 and TRBJ1-4; 12 nucleotides line up with TRBD1. Unmatched junction bases numbered 7, after V lost 3 bases and J lost 8 bases. The CDR3 is 16 amino acids. Germline lookup yields CDR1 SGHAT and CDR2 FQNNGV. CDR3 sequence: CASSLGTGGAREKLFF. CDR3 bases: TGTGCCAGCAGCTTGGGGACAGGGGGCGCGAGGGAAAAACTGTTTTTT.

The chain recombines TRBV28 with TRBJ1-5; 7 bases fit TRBD1. V trimming: 2 bases; J trimming: 0 bases; junction bases outside the gene matches: 1. CDR1 is MDHEN, CDR2 SYDVKM, per germline. This CDR3 has 15 residues. The CDR3 spells CASSLAGGSNQPQHF. Here the CDR3 DNA reads TGTGCCAGCAGTTTAGCAGGGGGTAGCAATCAGCCCCAGCATTTT.

The V and J genes are TRBV19 and TRBJ2-6; 7 bases fit TRBD1. The length of the CDR3 is 17 residues. The ends lost 8 bases at V and 0 bases at J; junction bases unmatched: 10. Germline V lookup: CDR1 LNHDA, CDR2 SQIVND (reference sequence). The CDR3 DNA follows: TGTGCCAGTGCGACAGGGCGACTACGCTCTGGGGCCAACGTCCTGACTTTC. It yields the protein CASATGRLRSGANVLTF.

This sequence joins TRBV4-1 and TRBJ2-3; 9 nucleotides line up with TRBD2. The CDR3 runs 20 residues. The germline V gene has CDR1 MGHRA and CDR2 YSYEKL. With V trimmed by 0 bases and J by 0 bases, 13 bases remained unmatched. The CDR3 spells CASSQDFLLLAGPSTDTQYF. For the CDR3, the DNA is TGCGCCAGCAGCCAAGATTTCCTCCTTCTAGCGGGGCCTAGCACAGATACGCAGTATTTT.

This chain uses TRBV7-2 with TRBJ2-5; D is unclear. V shed 3 bases and J shed 1 base, with 6 bases lying between them. The CDR3 length is 13 residues. From germline, CDR1 is SGHTA and CDR2 FQGNSA. The CDR3 DNA is TGTGCCAGCAGCTTCGAGCGCCAAGAGACCCAGTACTTC. This gives the protein CASSFERQETQYF. Supplemented by reference TRBV7-2 and TRBJ2-5, the full variable domain reads GAGVSQSPSNKVTEKGKDVELRCDPISGHTALYWYRQSLGQGLEFLIYFQGNSAPDKSGLPSDRFSAERTGGSVSTLTIQRTQQEDSAVYLCASSFERQETQYFGPGTRLLVL.

The rearrangement uses TRBV19 and TRBJ1-3, with 8 bases lining up with TRBD1. CDR1 is LNHDA, CDR2 SQIVND, per germline (reference sequence). V was clipped by 6 bases and J by 4 bases; unmatched bases: 5. The CDR3 sequence is 14 residues long. In DNA form, the CDR3 reads TGTGCCAGTAGGCGACAGGGGAGCGGAAACACCATATATTTT. It yields the protein CASRRQGSGNTIYF.

The chain links TRBV6-5 to TRBJ1-2, with D maybe TRBD1 (6 bases). This CDR3 spans 15 amino acids. Per germline, CDR1 MNHEY and CDR2 SVGAGI. The germline V and J ends were trimmed by 7 bases and 8 bases, with 23 bases remaining between them. The CDR3 DNA sequence: TGTGCCAGCAATCTAAGACCGGGACATCACTCCGGCTACACCTTC. Translation: CASNLRPGHHSGYTF.

This clone appeared once. The rearrangement links TRBV6-6 to TRBJ2-7, with D uncertain. Deletions cut 6 bases from V and 0 bases from J, with 9 bases between. Germline values: CDR1 MNHNY, CDR2 SVGAGI (reference sequence). The CDR3 runs to 13 residues. CDR3 loop: CASSGRTSYEQYF. The CDR3 DNA follows: TGTGCCAGCAGCGGACGGACCTCCTACGAGCAGTACTTC.

V gene TRBV15 combines with J gene TRBJ2-1; TRBD1 aligns across 9 bases. V was pared by 3 bases and J by 2 bases, with 2 bases of the junction left unmatched. Germline V lookup: CDR1 LNHNV, CDR2 YYDKDF (reference sequence). The CDR3 has 15 residues. CDR3 in amino acids: CATSSNRGPYNEQFF. The CDR3 bases are TGTGCCACCAGCAGCAACAGGGGGCCCTACAATGAGCAGTTCTTC.

The chain carries TRBV28 and TRBJ1-1; no reliable D call. Deletions cut 7 bases from V and 5 bases from J, with 17 bases between. This CDR3 comprises 14 residues. Germline-derived CDR1 and CDR2 are MDHEN and SYDVKM. The CDR3 DNA sequence: TGTGCCAGCATCTTCGCGGGGAGTGGAACTGAAGCTTTCTTT. This gives the protein CASIFAGSGTEAFF.

This chain joins TRBV5-1 and TRBJ1-2; D possibly corresponds to TRBD1 (6 bases). Trimming took 1 base from V and 0 from J, leaving 10 bases between them. The germline V gene encodes CDR1 SGHRS and CDR2 YFSETQ. The CDR3 runs 15 residues. CDR3 coding DNA: TGCGCCAGCAGCTTGACAGGGACGACTAACTATGGCTACACCTTC. Amino acids: CASSLTGTTNYGYTF. Using reference TRBV5-1 and TRBJ1-2 for the parts outside the CDR3, the full variable domain is KAGVTQTPRYLIKTRGQQVTLSCSPISGHRSVSWYQQTPGQGLQFLFEYFSETQRNKGNFPGRFSGRQFSNSRSEMNVSTLELGDSALYLCASSLTGTTNYGYTFGSGTRLTVV.

This chain links TRBV6-1 with TRBJ2-7; the match to TRBD2 covers 8 bases. V gave up 8 bases and J gave up 5 bases; unmatched junction bases: 2. The germline V gene has CDR1 MNHNS and CDR2 SASEGT. The CDR3 contains 11 residues. CDR3 sequence (DNA): TGTGCCAGCCCGGGAGGGGACGAGCAGTACTTC. It encodes CASPGGDEQYF.

J is TRBJ1-4 and V is TRBV7-9; tentative D call: TRBD1 (6 bases). Germline CDR1 and CDR2: SEHNR and FQNEAQ (reference sequence). V shed 3 bases and J shed 6 bases, with 14 bases lying between them. The CDR3 length is 15 residues. The CDR3: CASSFWGQEDEKLFF. CDR3 coding DNA: TGTGCCAGCAGCTTTTGGGGACAAGAGGATGAAAAACTGTTTTTT.

The V and J genes are TRBV27 and TRBJ2-5; D possibly corresponds to TRBD2 (6 bases). The CDR3 has 15 amino acids. Germline CDR1 reads MNHEY; CDR2 reads SMNVEV (reference sequence). V lost 2 bases to trimming and J lost 4 bases, with 14 bases between them. CDR3 residues: CASSLNSGVGETQYF. CDR3 in DNA: TGTGCCAGCAGTTTAAATTCGGGGGTGGGAGAGACCCAGTACTTC.

This chain uses TRBV7-9 with TRBJ2-1; tentative D call: TRBD1 (6 bases). CDR3 size: 14 residues. Trimming stripped 2 bases from V and 3 bases from J, with 8 bases between. CDR1 is SEHNR and CDR2 is FQNEAQ in the germline V gene (reference sequence). In DNA, the CDR3 is TGTGCCAGCAGCTTAAGACAGGTCTACAATGAGCAGTTCTTC. It translates to CASSLRQVYNEQFF.

The J gene is TRBJ2-1, the V gene TRBV15; D is perhaps TRBD2 (5 bases). The length of the CDR3 is 16 residues. V was trimmed by 5 bases and J by 0 bases, leaving 14 bases between them. Germline CDR1 and CDR2: LNHNV and YYDKDF (reference sequence). CDR3 nucleotides: TGTGCCACCAGCGGGGAGCTTCCCAGCTCCTACAATGAGCAGTTCTTC. Its translation: CATSGELPSSYNEQFF.